A selection of T cell receptor beta chains follows, all from one sample in a study of regulatory T cells in long-lasting Graves disease. TCRdb processed the multiplex PCR reads anew with MiXCR; each CDR3 protein has one entry. The repertoire consists of under 800,000 distinct CDR3 sequences, with about 16% occurring once and the leading ten covering about 18%. The same specimen was also included in a second study, on T cells in Graves' hyperthyroidism and ophthalmopathy.

Material: peripheral blood mononuclear cells (PBMCs), obtained at new diagnosis, from a patient treated with antithyroid drugs. The receptors stem from a woman younger than 45 with Graves disease. Both conserved end residues are part of each CDR3. Fields, in order: V gene, J gene, CDR3 protein.

TRBV29-1	TRBJ2-2	CSVGHGGELFF
TRBV25-1	TRBJ2-2	CASSGVEKPPLGELFF
TRBV6-1	TRBJ1-2	CASIKRGGIYGYTF
TRBV7-6	TRBJ1-6	CASSLAQRVGNSPLHF
TRBV30	TRBJ1-1	CAWSPLDRLNTEAFF
TRBV6-5	TRBJ2-2	CASSLRRTGELFF
TRBV6-2/TRBV6-3	TRBJ2-1	CASSYAGVNWEDEQFF
TRBV9	TRBJ2-2	CASTLAGGDTGELFF
TRBV27	TRBJ2-3	CASSSPRGEPDTQYF
TRBV28	TRBJ2-1	CASSTLFEQFF
TRBV18	TRBJ1-1	CASSPTKVKPNLNTEAFF
TRBV24-1	TRBJ1-2	CATRSSGQGDYGYTF
TRBV6-1	TRBJ2-5	CASSLHLNRGQETQYF
TRBV7-9	TRBJ2-1	CASSLAEQFF
TRBV20-1	TRBJ2-7	CSARQGTYEQYF
TRBV9	TRBJ2-2	CASSADQGATGELFF
TRBV15	TRBJ1-1	CATSRENTVLGAFF
TRBV28	TRBJ2-7	CASSSLDRVYEQYF
TRBV7-9	TRBJ1-1	CASSLGGPAPAFF
TRBV18	TRBJ1-2	CASSPVRSSHYGYTF
TRBV25-1	TRBJ1-3	CASSQTSISSGNTIYF
TRBV28	TRBJ2-3	CASSTPDQRGTQYF
TRBV6-1	TRBJ1-2	CASSGGTRRLYGYTF
TRBV24-1	TRBJ1-2	CATSDPGQVGYTF
TRBV28	TRBJ2-5	CASSPTIRAQYF
TRBV7-2	TRBJ1-4	CASSLGQGRPNEKLFF
TRBV9	TRBJ1-5	CASSVSTGVGQPQHF
TRBV19	TRBJ1-5	CASSRTQNQPQHF
TRBV10-2	TRBJ2-3	CASRLAGSGLGLIDTQYF
TRBV6-1	TRBJ1-5	CASSVGREDQPQHF
TRBV11-2	TRBJ2-2	CASSLRTSVTGELFF
TRBV4-1	TRBJ1-1	CASSQDATGTPRGAFF
TRBV28	TRBJ1-1	CASSLRSSLNTEAFF
TRBV20-1	TRBJ1-5	CSAREQSNQPQHF
TRBV9	TRBJ1-1	CASSGRRGYTEAFF
TRBV2	TRBJ1-6	CARSSGGVISYNSPLHF
TRBV28	TRBJ2-1	CVSSLISHEQFF
TRBV13	TRBJ2-1	CASELAGVPEQFF
TRBV20-1	TRBJ1-4	CSARGGAEATNEKLFF
TRBV2	TRBJ2-7	CASSVRREPYEQYF
TRBV24-1	TRBJ2-5	CATSDHGTGRARETQYF
TRBV7-9	TRBJ1-1	CASSLEVTGAFF
TRBV18	TRBJ2-1	CASSRSLGVSYNEQFF
TRBV13	TRBJ2-2	CASSFGGRLTGELFF
TRBV27	TRBJ2-1	CASSRGAANEQFF
TRBV19	TRBJ1-1	CASTVRSGNEAFF
TRBV7-9	TRBJ2-7	CASSVSGTSLYEQYF
TRBV11-2	TRBJ2-7	CASSPHAQGGEQYF
TRBV28	TRBJ1-5	CASRDTGDQPQHF
TRBV18	TRBJ2-1	CASSLLTGGNVGEQFF
TRBV3-1	TRBJ2-7	CASSQDNLSYEQYF
TRBV11-1	TRBJ2-1	CASSPWIAGTYSYNEQFF
TRBV27	TRBJ1-6	CASSPTTGTNSPLHF
TRBV5-1	TRBJ1-3	CASRPVGSSGNTIYF
TRBV20-1	TRBJ1-1	CSATPRVGANTEAFF
TRBV27	TRBJ2-1	CASSSAGTSKAYNEQFF